A single sample is the source of the 3 T cell receptor beta chains below, sequenced in a study of control samples from healthy donors and cancer patients. Repertoires were generated with immunoSEQ multiplex PCR, while TCRdb's copy carries only in-frame clones and drops some. The table records tens of thousands of clones, over 65% of them present only once. Sequences were obtained from blood. The receptor source for this set is a man between 60 and 75 years old in good health.

This clone was recorded only once. The chain joins TRBV5-4 to TRBJ2-3; tentatively, D is TRBD2 (5 bases). Trimming shortened V by 2 bases and J by 5 bases, and 15 bases separated the two germline ends. Per the germline V gene, CDR1 is SGHNT and CDR2 is YYREEE (reference sequence). The CDR3 totals 15 residues. The CDR3 region has the DNA TGTGCCAGCAGCTTAGGTGGTCGAGGAGGAGATACGCAGTATTTT. Translating gives CASSLGGRGGDTQYF. Full variable domain (rest looked up from reference TRBV5-4 and TRBJ2-3): ETGVTQSPTHLIKTRGQQVTLRCSSQSGHNTVSWYQQALGQGPQFIFQYYREEENGRGNFPPRFSGLQFPNYSSELNVNALELDDSALYLCASSLGGRGGDTQYFGPGTRLTVL.

The V gene is TRBV6-4, the J gene TRBJ2-7; no clear D gene. CDR1 MRHNA and CDR2 SNTAGT come from the germline V gene. V was shortened by 3 bases and J by 2 bases, with 2 bases between the two germline ends. The CDR3 extends over 11 amino acids. Written as DNA, the CDR3 is TGTGCCAGCAGTGAAACCTACGAGCAGTACTTC. This encodes CASSETYEQYF.

The chain uses TRBV6-2 or TRBV6-3 and TRBJ1-1, with D hard to call. With 0 bases removed from V and 4 bases from J, the gap between germline ends came to 12 bases. The CDR3 has 15 residues. In germline, CDR1 is MNHEY, CDR2 SVGEGT. The DNA of the CDR3 is TGTGCCAGCAGTTACTCGGGCCATTCGGCCACTGAAGCTTTCTTT. It specifies CASSYSGHSATEAFF.